This is a list of T cell receptor beta chains from one sample in a study of glioma-infiltrating T cells after dendritic cell vaccination. Method: immunoSEQ multiplex PCR; TCRdb's copy keeps in-frame clones and lacks some. The sample contains over 90,000 clones, 75% to 85% of which appear only once. The sequences come from blood, collected before dendritic cell vaccination. Receptor source: a human donor with glioblastoma. Both conserved end residues are trimmed from each CDR3. The order of the fields is V gene, CDR3 protein.

v_gene: TRBV5-1
CDR3aa: ASSLAGVETGELF

v_gene: TRBV5-4
CDR3aa: ASSWDRGGGYT

v_gene: TRBV5-4
CDR3aa: ASSPGGLAPNTGELF

v_gene: TRBV2
CDR3aa: ASKGQSSNQPQH

v_gene: TRBV9
CDR3aa: ASSVTGEAGNTIY

v_gene: TRBV10-3
CDR3aa: ATRDRANTEAF

v_gene: TRBV25-1
CDR3aa: ASSGELPAGKSYEQY

v_gene: TRBV2
CDR3aa: ASSELLAQSYEQY

v_gene: TRBV30
CDR3aa: AWSHRDDASRDTEAF

v_gene: TRBV4-3
CDR3aa: ASSQDGAGRQPQH

v_gene: TRBV9
CDR3aa: ASSLEGHTTSGNTIY

v_gene: TRBV19
CDR3aa: ASSDGQGYNEQF

v_gene: TRBV6-6
CDR3aa: ASSYSSVSLGDGYT

v_gene: TRBV5-6
CDR3aa: ASSLGSGTEAF

v_gene: TRBV30
CDR3aa: AWSVPGTGNTIY

v_gene: TRBV4-1
CDR3aa: ASSQPDRAGQPQH

v_gene: TRBV7-3
CDR3aa: ASSLTAGQDTGELF

v_gene: TRBV5-4
CDR3aa: ASSPGQGTDTQY

v_gene: TRBV4-3
CDR3aa: ASSRDRGSRYGYT

v_gene: TRBV5-1
CDR3aa: ASSLTSGGQTQY

v_gene: TRBV7-9
CDR3aa: ASSRAYNEQF

v_gene: TRBV6-6
CDR3aa: ASRVDRGRLKGDYT

v_gene: TRBV6-5
CDR3aa: ASSRTGSDTQY

v_gene: TRBV2
CDR3aa: ASRLWDNRGELF

v_gene: TRBV29-1
CDR3aa: SVVAGGVTDTQY

v_gene: TRBV5-1
CDR3aa: ASSWIQFAGSYGYT

v_gene: TRBV18
CDR3aa: ASSPGGDTTSTMEY

v_gene: TRBV28
CDR3aa: ASGIPGTGSEIQY

v_gene: TRBV12-5
CDR3aa: ASGSDGDYNEQF

v_gene: TRBV10-1
CDR3aa: ASSEPGLADNEQF

v_gene: TRBV11-2
CDR3aa: ASSLGPNSGNTIY

v_gene: TRBV9
CDR3aa: ASSVDQGYSPLH

v_gene: TRBV30
CDR3aa: AWSVPPSLLEQY

v_gene: TRBV7-2
CDR3aa: ASSLGGDRGYT

v_gene: TRBV6-5
CDR3aa: ASSYSWTGSQPQH

v_gene: TRBV2
CDR3aa: ASSVGAGNSPLH

v_gene: TRBV2
CDR3aa: ASIASETQY

v_gene: TRBV20-1
CDR3aa: SAAGGSRLF

v_gene: TRBV5-6
CDR3aa: ASSSQAGQGHSPLH

v_gene: TRBV5-1
CDR3aa: ASHGGITYEQY

v_gene: TRBV2
CDR3aa: ASGTVNTEAF

v_gene: TRBV18
CDR3aa: ASHGRAWPSTDTQY

v_gene: TRBV5-1
CDR3aa: ASSSRTSGGTDTQY

v_gene: TRBV6-5
CDR3aa: ASSPDRVDGYT

v_gene: TRBV30
CDR3aa: AWSVGTGGLYEQY

v_gene: TRBV5-4
CDR3aa: ASSLVSGGSEQY

v_gene: TRBV19
CDR3aa: ASSIFSRGANVLT

v_gene: TRBV11-2
CDR3aa: ASSPISLAYEQY

v_gene: TRBV11-2
CDR3aa: ASSTQGAWEKLF

v_gene: TRBV30
CDR3aa: AWTVAGAASTDTQY

v_gene: TRBV2
CDR3aa: ASSDPHRDPTYEQY

v_gene: TRBV18
CDR3aa: ASSKRTSGGDNEQF

v_gene: TRBV19
CDR3aa: ASSFNRDRVVQY

v_gene: TRBV15
CDR3aa: ATSRASRGTYEQY